The 17 T cell receptor beta chains below were found in one sample sequenced in a study of graft-versus-host responses after intestinal transplantation. The table came from immunoSEQ multiplex PCR; TCRdb's copy has only in-frame clones and leaves some out. The sample gives 80,000 to 85,000 clones, 91% of which show up once; approximately 0.096% is in the top ten. The antigens of these receptors remain unknown. The material sequenced was unstimulated CD4+ T cells sorted from spleen or lymph node cells, taken before intestinal transplant. These receptors all stem from a human donor who received an intestinal transplant.

This clone was observed once. V is TRBV6-6 and J is TRBJ2-5; 9 positions agree with TRBD1. The germline CDR1 and CDR2 sequences are MNHNY and SVGAGI (reference sequence). V shed 6 bases and J 4 bases; nucleotides not matched to a gene: 6. The CDR3 length is 14 residues. DNA for the CDR3: TGTGCCAGCAGAACGGACAGGGGAGGAGAGACCCAGTACTTC. Translation: CASRTDRGGETQYF.

The CDR3 here is CASSSGLLISTDTQYF. The CDR3 DNA reads TGTGCCAGCAGCTCCGGACTTCTGATAAGCACAGATACGCAGTATTTT. The chain combines TRBV7-2 with TRBJ2-3; maybe TRBD2 (5 bases). With 4 bases removed from V and 0 bases from J, the gap between germline ends came to 14 bases. Looked up from germline, CDR1 is SGHTA and CDR2 is FQGNSA. The CDR3 has 16 amino acids.

This chain joins TRBV4-3 and TRBJ1-4, with TRBD1 identical over 8 bases. The CDR3 is 16 amino acids. Germline CDR1 and CDR2: LGHNA and YSLEER. With V trimmed by 0 bases and J by 6 bases, 6 bases remained unmatched. In DNA, the CDR3 is TGCGCCAGCAGCCAAGATCCCGAGACAGGGGATGAAAAACTGTTTTTT. It is translated as CASSQDPETGDEKLFF.

In its sample, this clone was seen a few times. The rearrangement links TRBV10-1 to TRBJ2-3; 9 bases agree with TRBD2. This CDR3 spans 14 amino acids. V lost 6 bases and J lost 3; bases outside the gene matches: 4. CDR1 and CDR2 from the germline V gene are WNHNN and SYGVQD (reference sequence). CDR3 sequence: CASSGTSWTDTQYF. DNA of the CDR3: TGCGCCAGCAGCGGGACTAGCTGGACAGATACGCAGTATTTT.

As DNA, the CDR3 is TGTGCCAGCAGTGAACTTCCCCTGAGCTCCTATAATTCACCCCTCCACTTT. This codes for CASSELPLSSYNSPLHF. The chain combines TRBV6-1 with TRBJ1-6, with no clear D. The V end was cut by 2 bases, the J end by 0 bases, with 11 bases between. Germline V gene sequence: CDR1 MNHNS, CDR2 SASEGT. The CDR3 consists of 17 residues.

The rearrangement uses TRBV27 and TRBJ2-7; D possibly corresponds to TRBD1 (5 bases). Germline lookup yields CDR1 MNHEY and CDR2 SMNVEV (reference sequence). V was clipped by 3 bases and J by 0 bases, with 15 bases between them. The CDR3 length is 16 residues. CDR3 bases: TGTGCCAGCAGTTTTGCAGGGCCCTCCAGCTCCTACGAGCAGTACTTC. Its translation is CASSFAGPSSSYEQYF.

This clone was seen once. The rearrangement links TRBV15 to TRBJ2-7; 10 nucleotides match TRBD2. The V segment lost 4 bases and the J segment 4 bases; nucleotides outside the gene matches: 1. In germline, CDR1 is LNHNV, CDR2 YYDKDF (reference sequence). The CDR3 is 13 amino acids. The DNA for the CDR3 is TGTGCCACCAGCATACTAGCGGGGTACGAGCAGTACTTC. It translates to CATSILAGYEQYF.

This chain links TRBV19 with TRBJ2-4; possible D gene TRBD2, 6 bases. The ends were cut back, 3 bases at V and 9 bases at J, with 12 bases in the middle. This CDR3 has 13 amino acids. The germline gives CDR1 LNHDA, CDR2 SQIVND (reference sequence). CDR3 region: CASSIEGGSIQYF. The CDR3 DNA follows: TGTGCCAGTAGTATTGAGGGAGGTAGCATTCAGTACTTC.

The chain combines TRBV5-1 with TRBJ1-4; D is perhaps TRBD1 (5 bases). Trimming shortened V by 0 bases and J by 8 bases, and 17 bases separated the two germline ends. The CDR3 length is 16 residues. Germline CDR1 and CDR2: SGHRS and YFSETQ. The CDR3 nucleotides are TGCGCCAGCAGCTTGGATGGGGCAGGGAGGCGGGAAAAACTGTTTTTT. This encodes CASSLDGAGRREKLFF. Full variable domain (remainder filled in from reference TRBV5-1 and TRBJ1-4): KAGVTQTPRYLIKTRGQQVTLSCSPISGHRSVSWYQQTPGQGLQFLFEYFSETQRNKGNFPGRFSGRQFSNSRSEMNVSTLELGDSALYLCASSLDGAGRREKLFFGSGTQLSVL.

The chain couples TRBV7-8 to TRBJ2-2; 7 nucleotides agree with TRBD1. This CDR3 is built from 14 residues. J lost 4 bases, V lost 6 bases, and 5 bases had no gene match. CDR1 SGHVS and CDR2 FQNEAQ come from the germline V gene. The CDR3 nucleotides read TGTGCCAGCAGAAAACAGGGGCCCACCGGGGAGCTGTTTTTT. It translates to CASRKQGPTGELFF.

This sequence joins TRBV4-3 and TRBJ2-3, with 8 nucleotides matching TRBD2. V lost 3 bases to trimming and J lost 1 base; unmatched junction nucleotides: 9. This CDR3 is 17 amino acids long. Germline CDR1 and CDR2: LGHNA and YSLEER. Here the CDR3 reads CASSQMPTGGRTDTQYF. The CDR3 region has the DNA TGCGCCAGCAGCCAGATGCCGACGGGGGGGCGCACAGATACGCAGTATTTT.

The chain carries TRBV19 and TRBJ1-1, with D possibly TRBD1 on 6 matching bases. The germline V gene has CDR1 LNHDA and CDR2 SQIVND (reference sequence). V was cut by 6 bases and J by 8 bases, with 13 bases left in between. This CDR3 comprises 12 residues. This chain's CDR3 is CASRYTGYEAFF. DNA of the CDR3: TGTGCCAGTAGGTATACAGGGTACGAAGCTTTCTTT.

This chain links TRBV4-3 with TRBJ2-3, with 12 bases matching TRBD2. V lost 0 bases and J lost 5; bases outside the gene matches: 0. The V gene's germline CDR1 is LGHNA and CDR2 YSLEER. The CDR3 extends over 15 amino acids. The CDR3 DNA sequence: TGCGCCAGCAGCCAAGAGGGACTAGCGGGAGATACGCAGTATTTT. Encoded protein: CASSQEGLAGDTQYF.

J is TRBJ1-6 and V is TRBV5-6; the D is unclear. Germline CDR1 SGHDT, CDR2 YYEEEE. Trimming pared 1 base from V and 0 bases from J, leaving 8 bases between. The CDR3 is made up of 16 amino acids. The CDR3 is CASSLSTSSYNSPLHF. In DNA form, the CDR3 reads TGTGCCAGCAGCTTGTCCACGAGCTCCTATAATTCACCCCTCCACTTT.

As to this clone: The junction departs from the called germline gene at one end, perhaps through a read error. The genes are TRBV2 and TRBJ2-5, with D possibly being TRBD2 (5 bases). Per the germline V gene, CDR1 is SNHLY and CDR2 is FYNNEI. This CDR3 is built from 15 residues. CDR3 nucleotides: TGTGCCAGCACCGTCACGGGTTCCCGGGAAGAGACCCCGTACTTC. It yields the protein CASTVTGSREETPYF.

The chain combines TRBV5-1 with TRBJ2-4, with 14 positions matching TRBD2. Germline V gene sequence: CDR1 SGHRS, CDR2 YFSETQ. V shed 3 bases, J shed 1 base, and the junction held 0 bases outside the gene matches. This CDR3 has 16 residues. CDR3 sequence (DNA): TGCGCCAGCAGCTGGACTAGCGGGGGGGCCAAAAACATTCAGTACTTC. This encodes CASSWTSGGAKNIQYF. The full variable domain, in which reference TRBV5-1 and TRBJ2-4 provide the parts outside the CDR3, is KAGVTQTPRYLIKTRGQQVTLSCSPISGHRSVSWYQQTPGQGLQFLFEYFSETQRNKGNFPGRFSGRQFSNSRSEMNVSTLELGDSALYLCASSWTSGGAKNIQYFGAGTRLSVL.

The J gene is TRBJ2-6, the V gene TRBV13; D perhaps matches TRBD1 (6 bases). This CDR3 comprises 19 residues. The V gene lost 4 bases and the J gene lost 2 bases, with 21 bases spanning the gap. Looked up from germline, CDR1 is PRHDT and CDR2 is FYEKMQ (reference sequence). CDR3 bases: TGTGCCAGCAGCTCGACAGGCTGGGGTTCAAAAACTGGGGCCAACGTCCTGACTTTC. This encodes CASSSTGWGSKTGANVLTF.